What follows describes a single T cell receptor (beta chain). Its antigen remains unidentified. The sample is drawn from a study of cytomegalovirus exposure and HLA in healthy donors. Overall study: In an early release, HLA-typed donors contributed about 79 million unique TCR sequences.

General study points: Relative to the approximately 670-donor mean, N-insertions were reportedly fewer in an Asian-associated ancestry cluster in a later analysis. More clonal expansion characterized HLA-associated TCR beta chains than equally common others in a later analysis. TCR beta sequences reportedly predicted the HLA-A and HLA-B alleles of most subjects accurately.

PCR employed 60 Vbeta and 13 Jbeta primers. Method: immunoSEQ multiplex PCR; TCRdb's copy keeps in-frame clones and lacks some. The table records 200,000 or so clones, about four fifths of them present only once. The receptor was isolated from a woman in her thirties in good health and CMV-seropositive. Sequences were obtained from PBMCs.

CDR3 DNA: TGTGCCAGCAAAGGACTAGCGGGAGCCGGGGAGCTGTTTTTT. This translates into CASKGLAGAGELFF. The J gene is TRBJ2-2, the V gene TRBV2; 13 nucleotides align to TRBD2. Germline V CDR1 and CDR2: SNHLY, FYNNEI. The CDR3 is 14 amino acids. V lost 7 bases and J lost 6; bases outside the gene matches: 2.